One and the same sample provided the 7 T cell receptor beta chains below, sequenced in a study of T cell repertoires in cytomegalovirus infection. Their recognized antigens are unknown. MiXCR, run by TCRdb on the reads, gives a single entry per CDR3 protein. The profile shows hundreds of thousands of distinct CDR3 sequences, 30% to 35% of them singletons. This material consisted of cultured PBMCs, taken from culture after CMV antigen stimulation. All receptors come from a human donor in good health (CMV status not recorded). Some clones in this sample may be carry-over from other donors' samples.

The V gene is TRBV28, the J gene TRBJ2-2; 7 positions match TRBD1. Trimming took 7 bases from V and 7 from J; bases not matched to a gene: 12. Germline V gene sequence: CDR1 MDHEN, CDR2 SYDVKM. The CDR3 contains 15 residues. CDR3 DNA sequence: TGTGCCAGCAATGAACAGGGGAGAGGAGGCGGGGAGCTGTTTTTT. It specifies CASNEQGRGGGELFF.

This clonotype has only a few counts. A much more abundant neighbour one base away suggests this may be a read error. The genes are TRBV7-9 and TRBJ1-1; a weak D match, TRBD1 (6 bases). The V gene lost 2 bases and the J gene lost 1 base, with 8 bases spanning the gap. Germline CDR1 reads SEHNR; CDR2 reads FQNEAQ (reference sequence). This CDR3 contains 14 residues. The CDR3 DNA is TGTGCCAGCAGCTTACAGGGGACGAACACTGAAGCTTTCTTT. Translating it yields CASSLQGTNTEAFF. Full variable domain (remainder filled in from reference TRBV7-9 and TRBJ1-1): DTGVSQNPRHKITKRGQNVTFRCDPISEHNRLYWYRQTLGQGPEFLTYFQNEAQLEKSRLLSDRFSAERPKGSFSTLEIQRTEQGDSAMYLCASSLQGTNTEAFFGQGTRLTVV.

The genes are TRBV12-3 or TRBV12-4 and TRBJ2-1; D remains unclear. The CDR3 covers 13 residues. With 5 bases removed from V and 10 bases from J, the gap between germline ends came to 15 bases. This CDR3 reads CASSLRSVREQFF. CDR3 sequence (DNA): TGTGCCAGCAGTCTGCGGAGCGTGAGAGAGCAGTTCTTC.

This clonotype was observed a handful of times. This chain connects TRBV7-6 to TRBJ2-5; no firm D call. The CDR3 consists of 14 residues. Germline V CDR1 and CDR2: SGHVS, FNYEAQ. Trimming left V 3 bases short and J 5 bases short, with 13 bases between. The CDR3 DNA is TGTGCCAGCAGCTTGGAGCCTCAACTGGAGACCCAGTACTTC. Translated: CASSLEPQLETQYF.

V gene TRBV5-6 combines with J gene TRBJ1-5; 7 positions agree with TRBD1. This CDR3 region has 15 residues. The V gene end was trimmed by 4 bases and the J gene end by 0 bases; junction bases not matched to a gene: 4. Germline assignment: CDR1 SGHDT and CDR2 YYEEEE. The CDR3 bases are TGTGCCAGCAGCAACACAGGGGATAGCAATCAGCCCCAGCATTTT. Translated: CASSNTGDSNQPQHF. Looking up the rest from reference TRBV5-6 and TRBJ1-5 gives the full variable domain: DAGVTQSPTHLIKTRGQQVTLRCSPKSGHDTVSWYQQALGQGPQFIFQYYEEEERQRGNFPDRFSGHQFPNYSSELNVNALLLGDSALYLCASSNTGDSNQPQHFGDGTRLSIL.

This rearrangement joins TRBV18 to TRBJ2-1, with D possibly being TRBD1 (7 bases). CDR3 size: 16 residues. The V and J ends lost 2 bases and 2 bases respectively, with 13 bases between them. Germline V lookup: CDR1 KGHSH, CDR2 LQKENI. CDR3 DNA sequence: TGTGCCAGCTCACCATTGGAGGGGGCGGCCTACAATGAGCAGTTCTTC. Translation gives CASSPLEGAAYNEQFF. The variable domain in full, with the rest retrieved from reference TRBV18 and TRBJ2-1, is NAGVMQNPRHLVRRRGQEARLRCSPMKGHSHVYWYRQLPEEGLKFMVYLQKENIIDESGMPKERFSAEFPKEGPSILRIQQVVRGDSAAYFCASSPLEGAAYNEQFFGPGTRLTVL.

This rearrangement joins TRBV11-3 to TRBJ2-1; 8 nucleotides align to TRBD2. The CDR3 runs 14 residues. In germline, CDR1 is SGHNT, CDR2 YENEEA. With V trimmed by 5 bases and J by 8 bases, 8 bases remained unmatched. CDR3 residues: CASSETSGGDEQFF. The CDR3 DNA sequence: TGTGCCAGCAGCGAAACTAGCGGAGGGGATGAGCAGTTCTTC.